This T cell receptor (beta chain) was documented in a study of T cells after yellow fever vaccination. On the study more broadly: Where fractions had low cell numbers, libraries were prepared from them with the SMART-Seq v4 Ultra Low Input RNA kit.

Study-wide results and limits: Peaking on day 5 versus 15, the secondary response was faster but weaker. Repertoires obtained by FACS sorting could include abundant clonotypes that entered as contaminants from the bulk population.

The study made its TCR cDNA through 5'RACE template switching. That step introduced a universal primer site along with UMIs. TCRdb reanalysed the 5' RACE reads using MiXCR and keeps one entry per CDR3 protein. The repertoire consists of 500,000 to 550,000 distinct CDR3 sequences, with about a fifth occurring once and the leading ten covering about 15%. Per germline, CDR1 SQVTM and CDR2 ANQGSEA. V dropped 4 bases and J dropped 5 bases, with 15 bases sitting between them. The CDR3 has 14 residues. This clonotype was seen at least ten times. The antigen is unknown. The source was PBMCs, collected less than 25 days after the first yellow fever vaccination. The V gene is TRBV29-1, the J gene TRBJ1-5; D remains ambiguous. The sequence was collected from a man aged 18 to 30 who received the YFV17D yellow fever vaccine. CDR3 residues: CSVVLPNGDQPQHF. In DNA, the CDR3 is TGCAGCGTTGTATTGCCTAATGGTGATCAGCCCCAGCATTTT.